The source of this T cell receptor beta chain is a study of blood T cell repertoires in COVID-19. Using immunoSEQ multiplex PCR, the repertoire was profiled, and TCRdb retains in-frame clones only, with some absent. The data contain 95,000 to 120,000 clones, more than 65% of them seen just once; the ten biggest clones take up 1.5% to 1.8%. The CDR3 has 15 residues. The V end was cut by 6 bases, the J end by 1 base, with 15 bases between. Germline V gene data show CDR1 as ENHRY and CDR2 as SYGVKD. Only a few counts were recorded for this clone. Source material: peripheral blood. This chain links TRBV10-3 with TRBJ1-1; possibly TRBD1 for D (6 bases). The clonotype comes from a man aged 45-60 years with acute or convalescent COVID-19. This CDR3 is CAISHGDNPNTEAFF. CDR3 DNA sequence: TGTGCCATCAGCCATGGGGACAATCCGAACACTGAAGCTTTCTTT.